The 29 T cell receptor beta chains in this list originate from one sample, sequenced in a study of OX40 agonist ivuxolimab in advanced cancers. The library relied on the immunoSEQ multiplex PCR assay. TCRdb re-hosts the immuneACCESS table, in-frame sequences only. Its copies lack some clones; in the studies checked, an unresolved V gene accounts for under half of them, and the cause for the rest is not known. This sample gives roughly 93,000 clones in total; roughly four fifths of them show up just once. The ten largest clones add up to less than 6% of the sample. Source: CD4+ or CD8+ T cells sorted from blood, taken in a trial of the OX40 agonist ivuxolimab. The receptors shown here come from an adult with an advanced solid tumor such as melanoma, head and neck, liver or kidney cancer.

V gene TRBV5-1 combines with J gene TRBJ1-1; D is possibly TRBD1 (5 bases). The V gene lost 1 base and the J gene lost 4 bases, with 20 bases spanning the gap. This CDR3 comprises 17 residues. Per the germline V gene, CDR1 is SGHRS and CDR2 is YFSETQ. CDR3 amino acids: CASSLSRGGLVSTEAFF. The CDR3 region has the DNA TGCGCCAGCAGCTTGTCGAGGGGCGGGTTAGTGAGCACTGAAGCTTTCTTT.

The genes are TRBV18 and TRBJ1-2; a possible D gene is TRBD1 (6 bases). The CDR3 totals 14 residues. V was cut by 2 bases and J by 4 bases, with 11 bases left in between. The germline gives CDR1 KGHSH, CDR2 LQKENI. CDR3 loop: CASSPSGQFYGYTF. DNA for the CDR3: TGTGCCAGCTCACCAAGCGGACAGTTCTATGGCTACACCTTC.

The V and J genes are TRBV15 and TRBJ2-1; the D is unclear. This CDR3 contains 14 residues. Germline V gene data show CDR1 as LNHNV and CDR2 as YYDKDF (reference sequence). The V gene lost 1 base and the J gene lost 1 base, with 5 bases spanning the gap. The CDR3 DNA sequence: TGTGCCACCAGCAGAGTGCAGTCCTACAATGAGCAGTTCTTC. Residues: CATSRVQSYNEQFF.

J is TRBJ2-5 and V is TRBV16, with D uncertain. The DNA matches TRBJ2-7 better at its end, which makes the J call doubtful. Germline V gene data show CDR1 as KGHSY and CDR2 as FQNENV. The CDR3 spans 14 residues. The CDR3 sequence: CASSQSGDVYEQYF. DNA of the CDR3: TGTGCCAGCAGCCAATCCGGAGACGTCTACGAGCAGTACTTC.

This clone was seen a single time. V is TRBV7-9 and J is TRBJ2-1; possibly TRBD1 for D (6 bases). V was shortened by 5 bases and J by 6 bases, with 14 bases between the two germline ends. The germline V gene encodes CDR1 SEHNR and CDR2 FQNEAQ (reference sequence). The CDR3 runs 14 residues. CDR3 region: CASSAGTLLNEQFF. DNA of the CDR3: TGTGCCAGCAGCGCCGGGACATTACTCAATGAGCAGTTCTTC.

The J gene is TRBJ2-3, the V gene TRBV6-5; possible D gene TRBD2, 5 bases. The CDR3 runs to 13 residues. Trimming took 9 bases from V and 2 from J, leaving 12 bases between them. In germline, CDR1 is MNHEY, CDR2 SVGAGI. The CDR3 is CASSADFTDTQYF. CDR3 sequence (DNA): TGTGCCAGTTCAGCGGATTTCACAGATACGCAGTATTTT.

The CDR3 nucleotides read TGTGCCATCAGTGAGTCGCGGGGACAGGAGTACCAAGAGACCCAGTACTTC. It translates to CAISESRGQEYQETQYF. The chain couples TRBV10-3 to TRBJ2-5, with TRBD1 identical over 8 bases. CDR3 length equals 17 residues. J gave up 0 bases and V 0 bases, and 6 bases lay outside the gene matches. Germline values: CDR1 ENHRY, CDR2 SYGVKD.

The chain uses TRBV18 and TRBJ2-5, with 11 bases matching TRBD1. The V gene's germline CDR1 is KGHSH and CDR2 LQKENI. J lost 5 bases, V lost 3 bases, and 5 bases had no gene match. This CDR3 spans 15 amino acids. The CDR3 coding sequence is TGTGCCAGCTCACCTCTGGACAGGGGGCAGGAGACCCAGTACTTC. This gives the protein CASSPLDRGQETQYF.

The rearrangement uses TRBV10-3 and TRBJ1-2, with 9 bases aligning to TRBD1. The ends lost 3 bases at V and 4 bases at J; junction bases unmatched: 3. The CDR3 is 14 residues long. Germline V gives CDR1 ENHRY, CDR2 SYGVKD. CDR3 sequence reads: CAISETGGSYGYTF. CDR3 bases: TGTGCCATCAGTGAAACAGGGGGCAGCTATGGCTACACCTTC.

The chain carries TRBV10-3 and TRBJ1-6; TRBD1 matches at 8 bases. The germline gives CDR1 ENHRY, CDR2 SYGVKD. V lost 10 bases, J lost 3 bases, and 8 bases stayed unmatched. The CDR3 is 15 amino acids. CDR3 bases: TGTGCCAGTACGACAGGGGATGGCTATAATTCACCCCTCCACTTT. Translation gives CASTTGDGYNSPLHF.

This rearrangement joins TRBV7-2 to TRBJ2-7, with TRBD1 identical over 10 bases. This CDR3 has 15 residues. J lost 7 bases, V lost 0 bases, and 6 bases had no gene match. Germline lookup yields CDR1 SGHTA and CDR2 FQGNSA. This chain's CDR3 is CASSLARGTGAEQYF. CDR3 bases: TGTGCCAGCAGCTTAGCGCGGGGGACAGGGGCTGAGCAGTACTTC.

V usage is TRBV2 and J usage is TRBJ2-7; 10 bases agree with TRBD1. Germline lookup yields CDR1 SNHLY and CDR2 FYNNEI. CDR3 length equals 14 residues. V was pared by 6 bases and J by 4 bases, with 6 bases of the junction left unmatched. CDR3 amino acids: CASSIRDRGYEQYF. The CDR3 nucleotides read TGTGCCAGCAGCATCCGGGACAGGGGTTACGAGCAGTACTTC. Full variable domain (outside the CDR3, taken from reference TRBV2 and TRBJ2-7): EPEVTQTPSHQVTQMGQEVILRCVPISNHLYFYWYRQILGQKVEFLVSFYNNEISEKSEIFDDQFSVERPDGSNFTLKIRSTKLEDSAMYFCASSIRDRGYEQYFGPGTRLTVT.

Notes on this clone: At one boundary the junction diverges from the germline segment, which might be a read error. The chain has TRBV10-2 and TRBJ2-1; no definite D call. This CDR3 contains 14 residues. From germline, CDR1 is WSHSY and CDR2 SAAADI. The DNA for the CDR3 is TGCGCCAGCAGTCAGTCTAGCTCCTACAATGAGCAGTTCTTC. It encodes CASSQSSSYNEQFF.

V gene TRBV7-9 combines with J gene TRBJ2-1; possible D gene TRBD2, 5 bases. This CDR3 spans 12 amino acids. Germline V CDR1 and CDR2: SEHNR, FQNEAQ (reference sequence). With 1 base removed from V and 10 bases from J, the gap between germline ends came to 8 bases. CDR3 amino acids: CASSLDLAEQFF. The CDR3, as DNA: TGTGCCAGCAGCTTAGACCTAGCCGAGCAGTTCTTC.

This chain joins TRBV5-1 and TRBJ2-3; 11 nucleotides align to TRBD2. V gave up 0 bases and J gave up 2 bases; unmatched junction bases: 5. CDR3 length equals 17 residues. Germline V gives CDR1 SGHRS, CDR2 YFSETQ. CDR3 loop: CASSLETSGSDTDTQYF. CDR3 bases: TGCGCCAGCAGCTTGGAAACTAGCGGGAGTGACACAGATACGCAGTATTTT.

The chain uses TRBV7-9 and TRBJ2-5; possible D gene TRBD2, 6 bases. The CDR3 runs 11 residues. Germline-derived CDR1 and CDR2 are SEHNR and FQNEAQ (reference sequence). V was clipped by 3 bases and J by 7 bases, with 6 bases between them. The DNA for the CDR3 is TGTGCCAGCAGCTTGGAGGGGACCCAGTACTTC. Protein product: CASSLEGTQYF. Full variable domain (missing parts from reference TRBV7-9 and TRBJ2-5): DTGVSQNPRHKITKRGQNVTFRCDPISEHNRLYWYRQTLGQGPEFLTYFQNEAQLEKSRLLSDRFSAERPKGSFSTLEIQRTEQGDSAMYLCASSLEGTQYFGPGTRLLVL.

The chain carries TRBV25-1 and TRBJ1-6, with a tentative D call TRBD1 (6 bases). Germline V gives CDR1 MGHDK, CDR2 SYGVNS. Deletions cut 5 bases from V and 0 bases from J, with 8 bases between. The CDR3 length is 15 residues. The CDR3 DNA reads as TGTGCCAGCAGTTCGGACAGCTCCTATAATTCACCCCTCCACTTT. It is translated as CASSSDSSYNSPLHF.

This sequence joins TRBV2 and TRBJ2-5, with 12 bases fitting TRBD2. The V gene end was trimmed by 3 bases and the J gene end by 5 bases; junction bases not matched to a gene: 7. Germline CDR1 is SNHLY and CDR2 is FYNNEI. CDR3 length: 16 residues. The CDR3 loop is CASSEYRLAGAETQYF. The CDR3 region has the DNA TGTGCCAGCAGTGAGTACAGACTAGCGGGAGCGGAGACCCAGTACTTC.

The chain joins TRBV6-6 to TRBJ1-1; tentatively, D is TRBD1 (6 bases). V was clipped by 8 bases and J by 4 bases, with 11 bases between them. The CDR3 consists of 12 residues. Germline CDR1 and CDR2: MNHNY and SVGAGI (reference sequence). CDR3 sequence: CASVRGGTEAFF. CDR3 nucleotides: TGTGCCAGCGTAAGGGGGGGCACTGAAGCTTTCTTT.

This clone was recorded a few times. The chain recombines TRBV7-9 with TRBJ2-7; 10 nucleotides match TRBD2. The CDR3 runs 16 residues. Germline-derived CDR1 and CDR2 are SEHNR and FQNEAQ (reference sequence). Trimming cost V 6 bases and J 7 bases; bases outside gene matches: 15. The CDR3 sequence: CASSSSSSGSLGEQYF. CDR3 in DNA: TGTGCCAGCAGTTCCAGTTCTAGCGGGAGTTTGGGGGAGCAGTACTTC. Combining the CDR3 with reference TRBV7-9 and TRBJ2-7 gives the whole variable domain DTGVSQNPRHKITKRGQNVTFRCDPISEHNRLYWYRQTLGQGPEFLTYFQNEAQLEKSRLLSDRFSAERPKGSFSTLEIQRTEQGDSAMYLCASSSSSSGSLGEQYFGPGTRLTVT.

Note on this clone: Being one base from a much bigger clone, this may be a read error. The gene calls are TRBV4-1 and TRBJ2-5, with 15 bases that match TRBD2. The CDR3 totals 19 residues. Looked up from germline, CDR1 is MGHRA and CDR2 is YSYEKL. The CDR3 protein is CASSHPGLAGGPGKETRYF. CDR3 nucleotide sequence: TGCGCCAGCAGCCACCCCGGACTAGCGGGAGGGCCGGGAAAAGAGACCCGGTACTTC.

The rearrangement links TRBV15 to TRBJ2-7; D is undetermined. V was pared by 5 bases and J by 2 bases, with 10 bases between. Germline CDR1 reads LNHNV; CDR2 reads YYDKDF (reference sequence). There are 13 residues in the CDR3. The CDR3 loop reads CATSLQEAYEQYF. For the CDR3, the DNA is TGTGCCACCAGCCTGCAGGAAGCCTACGAGCAGTACTTC.

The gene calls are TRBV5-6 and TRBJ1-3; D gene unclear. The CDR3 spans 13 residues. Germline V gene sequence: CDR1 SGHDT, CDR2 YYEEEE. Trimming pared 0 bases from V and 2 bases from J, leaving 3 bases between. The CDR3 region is CASSLGTGNTIYF. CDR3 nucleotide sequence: TGTGCCAGCAGCTTGGGAACTGGAAACACCATATATTTT.

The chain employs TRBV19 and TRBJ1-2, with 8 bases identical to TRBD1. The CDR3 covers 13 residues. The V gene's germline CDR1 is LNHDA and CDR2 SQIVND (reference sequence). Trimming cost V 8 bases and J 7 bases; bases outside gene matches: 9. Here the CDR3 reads CASVAGTGSGYTF. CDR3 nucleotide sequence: TGTGCCAGTGTGGCCGGGACAGGTTCTGGCTACACCTTC.

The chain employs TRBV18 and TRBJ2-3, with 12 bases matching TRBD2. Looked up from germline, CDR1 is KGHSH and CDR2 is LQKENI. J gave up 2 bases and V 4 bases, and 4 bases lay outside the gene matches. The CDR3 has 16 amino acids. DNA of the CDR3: TGTGCCAGCTCACTCACTAGCGGGAGGCCCACAGATACGCAGTATTTT. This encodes CASSLTSGRPTDTQYF.

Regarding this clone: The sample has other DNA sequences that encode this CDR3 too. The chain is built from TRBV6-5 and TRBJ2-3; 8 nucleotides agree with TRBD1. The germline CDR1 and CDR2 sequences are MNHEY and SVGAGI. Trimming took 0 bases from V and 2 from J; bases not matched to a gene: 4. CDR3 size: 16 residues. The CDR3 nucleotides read TGTGCCAGCAGTTACTCGGGGACAGGAGCCACAGATACGCAGTATTTT. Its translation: CASSYSGTGATDTQYF.

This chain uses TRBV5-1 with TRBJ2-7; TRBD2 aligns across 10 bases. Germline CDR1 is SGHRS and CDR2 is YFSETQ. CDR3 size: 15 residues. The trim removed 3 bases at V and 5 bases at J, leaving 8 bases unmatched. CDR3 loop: CASSSPSGGAHEQYF. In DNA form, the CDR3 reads TGCGCCAGCAGCTCTCCAAGCGGGGGGGCCCACGAGCAGTACTTC.

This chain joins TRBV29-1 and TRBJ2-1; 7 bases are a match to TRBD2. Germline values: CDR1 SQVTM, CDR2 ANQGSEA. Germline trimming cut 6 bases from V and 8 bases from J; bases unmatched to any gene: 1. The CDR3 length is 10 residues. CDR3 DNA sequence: TGCAGCGTCGCGGGAGATGAGCAGTTCTTC. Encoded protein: CSVAGDEQFF.

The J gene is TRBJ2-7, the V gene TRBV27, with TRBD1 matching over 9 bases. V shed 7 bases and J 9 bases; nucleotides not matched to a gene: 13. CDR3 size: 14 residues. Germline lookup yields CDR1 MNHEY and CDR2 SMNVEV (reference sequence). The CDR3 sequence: CASNSAGTGNRQYF. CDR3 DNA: TGTGCCAGCAATTCAGCAGGGACAGGGAACAGGCAGTACTTC.